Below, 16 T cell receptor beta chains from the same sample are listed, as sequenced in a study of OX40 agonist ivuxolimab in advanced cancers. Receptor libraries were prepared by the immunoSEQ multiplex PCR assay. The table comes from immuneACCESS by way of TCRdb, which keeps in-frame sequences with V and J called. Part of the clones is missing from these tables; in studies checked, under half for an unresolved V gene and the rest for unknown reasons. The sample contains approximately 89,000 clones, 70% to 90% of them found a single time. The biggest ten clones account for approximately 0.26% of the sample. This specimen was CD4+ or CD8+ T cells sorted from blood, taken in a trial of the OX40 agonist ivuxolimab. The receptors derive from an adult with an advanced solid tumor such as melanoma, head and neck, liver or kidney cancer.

The CDR3 here is CSVVINSRSHRDGYTF. The CDR3 region has the DNA TGCAGCGTTGTGATAAACTCGCGATCCCACCGGGATGGCTACACCTTC. This chain joins TRBV29-1 and TRBJ1-2, with D hard to call. Germline CDR1 reads SQVTM; CDR2 reads ANQGSEA. The ends were cut back, 4 bases at V and 6 bases at J, with 24 bases in the middle. The CDR3 contains 16 residues.

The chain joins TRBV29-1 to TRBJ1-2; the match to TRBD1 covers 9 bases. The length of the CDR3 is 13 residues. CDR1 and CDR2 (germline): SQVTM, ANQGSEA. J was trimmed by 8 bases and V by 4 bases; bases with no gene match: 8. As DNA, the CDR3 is TGCAGCGTTGCACAGGGGGCGGGAGAGGGCTACACCTTC. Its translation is CSVAQGAGEGYTF.

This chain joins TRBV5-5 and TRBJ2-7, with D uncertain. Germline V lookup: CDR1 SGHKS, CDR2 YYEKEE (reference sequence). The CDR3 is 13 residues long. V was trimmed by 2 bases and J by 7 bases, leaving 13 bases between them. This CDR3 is CASSFQPPSEQYF. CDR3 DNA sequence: TGTGCCAGCAGCTTCCAACCACCGAGTGAGCAGTACTTC.

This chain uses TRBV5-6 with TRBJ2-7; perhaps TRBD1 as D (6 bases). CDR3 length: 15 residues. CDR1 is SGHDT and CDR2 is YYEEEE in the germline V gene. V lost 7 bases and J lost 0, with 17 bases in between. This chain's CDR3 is CASSRTEQISYEQYF. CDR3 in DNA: TGTGCCAGCTCGCGGACAGAGCAGATCTCCTACGAGCAGTACTTC.

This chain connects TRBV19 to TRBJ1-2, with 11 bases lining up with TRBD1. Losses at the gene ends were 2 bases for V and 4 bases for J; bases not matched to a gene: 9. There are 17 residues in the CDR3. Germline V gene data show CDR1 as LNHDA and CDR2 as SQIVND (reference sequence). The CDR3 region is CASSIKSPGQGGYGYTF. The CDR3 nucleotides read TGTGCCAGTAGTATAAAATCGCCGGGACAGGGGGGCTATGGCTACACCTTC.

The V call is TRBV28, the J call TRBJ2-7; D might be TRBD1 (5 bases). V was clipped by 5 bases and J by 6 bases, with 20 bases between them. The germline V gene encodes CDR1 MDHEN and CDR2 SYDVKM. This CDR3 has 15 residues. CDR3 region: CASSHAGPLGAEQYF. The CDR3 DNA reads TGTGCCAGCAGTCATGCAGGGCCCCTTGGAGCCGAGCAGTACTTC.

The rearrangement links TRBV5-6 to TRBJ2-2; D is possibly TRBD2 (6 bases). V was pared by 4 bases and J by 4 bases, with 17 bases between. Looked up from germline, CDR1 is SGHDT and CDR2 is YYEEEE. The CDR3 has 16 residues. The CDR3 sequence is CASSVRLGGGTGELFF. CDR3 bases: TGTGCCAGCAGCGTTAGACTAGGAGGTGGCACCGGGGAGCTGTTTTTT.

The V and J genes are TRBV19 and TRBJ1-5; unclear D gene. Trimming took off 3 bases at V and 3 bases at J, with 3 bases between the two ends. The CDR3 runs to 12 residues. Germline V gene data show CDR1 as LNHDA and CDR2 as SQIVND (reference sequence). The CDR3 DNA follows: TGTGCCAGTAGTATTACCAATCAGCCCCAGCATTTT. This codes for CASSITNQPQHF.

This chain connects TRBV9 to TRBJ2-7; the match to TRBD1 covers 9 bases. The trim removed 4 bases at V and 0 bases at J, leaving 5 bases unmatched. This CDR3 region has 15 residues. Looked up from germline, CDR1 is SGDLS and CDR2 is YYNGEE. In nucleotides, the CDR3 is TGTGCCAGCAGCCCCCGGGACAGGGCCTCCTACGAGCAGTACTTC. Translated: CASSPRDRASYEQYF. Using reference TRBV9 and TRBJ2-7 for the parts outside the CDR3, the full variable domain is DSGVTQTPKHLITATGQRVTLRCSPRSGDLSVYWYQQSLDQGLQFLIQYYNGEERAKGNILERFSAQQFPDLHSELNLSSLELGDSALYFCASSPRDRASYEQYFGPGTRLTVT.

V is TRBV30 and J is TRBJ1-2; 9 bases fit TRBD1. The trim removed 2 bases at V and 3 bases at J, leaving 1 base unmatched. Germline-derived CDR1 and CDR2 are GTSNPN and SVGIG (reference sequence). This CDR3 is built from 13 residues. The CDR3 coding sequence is TGTGCCTGGAGTCGGGACAGGGACTATGGCTACACCTTC. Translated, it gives CAWSRDRDYGYTF.

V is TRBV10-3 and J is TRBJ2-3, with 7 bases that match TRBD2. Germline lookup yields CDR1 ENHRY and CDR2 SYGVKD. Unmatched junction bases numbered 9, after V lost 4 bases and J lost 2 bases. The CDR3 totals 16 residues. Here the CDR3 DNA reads TGTGCCATCAGTGCTCGGCGCGGGGGTTACACAGATACGCAGTATTTT. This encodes CAISARRGGYTDTQYF.

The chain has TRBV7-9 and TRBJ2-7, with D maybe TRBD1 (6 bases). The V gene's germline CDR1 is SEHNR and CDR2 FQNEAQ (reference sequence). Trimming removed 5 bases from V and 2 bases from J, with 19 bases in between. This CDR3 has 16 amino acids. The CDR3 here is CASSPKDSHPTYEQYF. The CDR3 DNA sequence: TGTGCCAGCAGCCCGAAGGACAGCCATCCTACCTACGAGCAGTACTTC.

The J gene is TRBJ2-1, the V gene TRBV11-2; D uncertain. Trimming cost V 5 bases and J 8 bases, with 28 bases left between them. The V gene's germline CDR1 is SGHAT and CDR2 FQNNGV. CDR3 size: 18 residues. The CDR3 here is CASSAQSPWVAQAYEQFF. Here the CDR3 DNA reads TGTGCCAGCAGCGCCCAGTCCCCCTGGGTAGCCCAAGCCTATGAGCAGTTCTTC.

CDR3 region: CASSALLPGLGSRDTEAFF. CDR3 DNA: TGTGCCAGCAGCGCGTTGTTACCCGGGCTGGGGTCGAGGGACACTGAAGCTTTCTTT. V and J are TRBV2 and TRBJ1-1, with D unclear. The CDR3 is 19 residues long. V was pared by 6 bases and J by 3 bases, with 29 bases between. Germline CDR1 reads SNHLY; CDR2 reads FYNNEI.

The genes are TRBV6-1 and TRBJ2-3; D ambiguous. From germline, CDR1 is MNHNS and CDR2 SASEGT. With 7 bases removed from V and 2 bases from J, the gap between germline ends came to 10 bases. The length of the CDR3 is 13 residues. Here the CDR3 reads CASIGVDTDTQYF. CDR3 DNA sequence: TGTGCCAGCATTGGAGTAGACACAGATACGCAGTATTTT.

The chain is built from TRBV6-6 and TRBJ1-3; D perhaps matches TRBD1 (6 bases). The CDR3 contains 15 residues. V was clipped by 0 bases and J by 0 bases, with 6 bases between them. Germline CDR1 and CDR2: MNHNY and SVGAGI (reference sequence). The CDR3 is CASSYSTGSGNTIYF. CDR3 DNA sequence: TGTGCCAGCAGTTACTCGACAGGCTCTGGAAACACCATATATTTT.